This TCR beta chain was recovered during a study of prognosis after radiotherapy for stage I lung cancer. Study findings and constraints: Reduced Shannon entropy following stereotactic body radiation therapy was recorded in patients who developed distant metastases. Reports indicated that TRBV and TRBJ gene usage differed between patients with and without metastases, including differences in nine V and a couple of J genes after SBRT.

Researchers used two-round multiplex PCR to amplify TCR beta CDR3 starting from genomic DNA. For every TRBV and TRBJ gene, a specific primer was used in first-round PCR. Universal primers were what the second PCR round relied on. TCRdb re-called the multiplex PCR reads through MiXCR, storing one row per CDR3 protein. The sample lists tens of thousands of distinct CDR3 sequences; 26% were seen once. Turning to this clonotype: The target antigen is unknown. The junction differs from germline at one of its ends, possibly a read error.

Germline V CDR1 and CDR2: SGHNT, YENEEA. The CDR3 runs to 13 residues. The TCR comes from a donor over 45 with non-small cell lung cancer. This specimen consisted of PBMCs, obtained before or after stereotactic body radiation therapy (not recorded which). This chain connects TRBV11-3 to TRBJ2-5; TRBD1 is a possible D gene (5 bases). CDR3 nucleotides: TGCGCCAGCAGCTTAGCAGGGCGAGAGACCCAGTACTTC. It encodes CASSLAGRETQYF.